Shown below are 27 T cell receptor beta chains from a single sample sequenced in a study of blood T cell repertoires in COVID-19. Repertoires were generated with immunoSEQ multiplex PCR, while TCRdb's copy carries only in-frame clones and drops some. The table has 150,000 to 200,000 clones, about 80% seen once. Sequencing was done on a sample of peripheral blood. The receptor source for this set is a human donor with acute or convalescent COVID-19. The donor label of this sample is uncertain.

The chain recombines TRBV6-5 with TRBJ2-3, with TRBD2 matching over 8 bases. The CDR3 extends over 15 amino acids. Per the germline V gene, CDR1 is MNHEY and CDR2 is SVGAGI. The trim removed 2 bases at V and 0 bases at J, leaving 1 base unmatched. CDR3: CASSYTGGSTDTQYF. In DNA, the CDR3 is TGTGCCAGCAGTTACACGGGGGGGAGCACAGATACGCAGTATTTT.

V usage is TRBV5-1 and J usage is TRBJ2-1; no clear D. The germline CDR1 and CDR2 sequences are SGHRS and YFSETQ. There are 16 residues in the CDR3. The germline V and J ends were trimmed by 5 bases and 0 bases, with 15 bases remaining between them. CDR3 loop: CASSTPLPSSYNEQFF. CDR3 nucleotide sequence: TGCGCCAGCAGTACCCCGCTGCCGAGCTCCTACAATGAGCAGTTCTTC.

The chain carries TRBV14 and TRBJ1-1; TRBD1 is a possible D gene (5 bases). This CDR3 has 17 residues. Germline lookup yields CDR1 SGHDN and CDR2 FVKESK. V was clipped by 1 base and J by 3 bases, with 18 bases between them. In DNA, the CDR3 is TGTGCCAGCAGCCAAGTACGGCGTTCGGGGGTTGACACTGAAGCTTTCTTT. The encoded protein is CASSQVRRSGVDTEAFF.

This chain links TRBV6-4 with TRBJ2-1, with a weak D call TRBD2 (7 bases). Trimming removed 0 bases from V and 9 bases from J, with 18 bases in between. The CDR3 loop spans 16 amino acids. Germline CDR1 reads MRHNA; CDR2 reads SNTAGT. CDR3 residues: CASSDSGGTILSEQFF. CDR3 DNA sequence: TGTGCCAGCAGTGACTCGGGGGGGACAATCCTTAGTGAGCAGTTCTTC.

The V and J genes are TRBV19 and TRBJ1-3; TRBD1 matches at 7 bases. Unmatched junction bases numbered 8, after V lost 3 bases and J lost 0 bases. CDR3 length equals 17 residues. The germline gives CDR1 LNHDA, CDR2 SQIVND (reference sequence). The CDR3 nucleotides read TGTGCCAGTAGTATTAGTGGGACAGCTGGCTCTGGAAACACCATATATTTT. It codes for CASSISGTAGSGNTIYF.

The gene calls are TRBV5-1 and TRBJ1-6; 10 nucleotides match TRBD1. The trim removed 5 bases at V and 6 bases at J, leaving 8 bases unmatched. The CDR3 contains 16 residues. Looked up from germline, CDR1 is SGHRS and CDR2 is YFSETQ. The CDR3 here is CASRMGQGFGNSPLHF. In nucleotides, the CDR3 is TGCGCCAGCAGAATGGGACAGGGGTTTGGTAATTCACCCCTCCACTTT.

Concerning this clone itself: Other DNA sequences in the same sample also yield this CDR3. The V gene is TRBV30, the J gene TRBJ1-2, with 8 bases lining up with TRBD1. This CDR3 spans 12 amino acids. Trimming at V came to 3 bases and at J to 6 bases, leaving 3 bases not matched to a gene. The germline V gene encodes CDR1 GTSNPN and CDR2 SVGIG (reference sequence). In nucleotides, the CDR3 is TGTGCCTGGAGCCGGACAGGGAATGGCTACACCTTC. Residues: CAWSRTGNGYTF.

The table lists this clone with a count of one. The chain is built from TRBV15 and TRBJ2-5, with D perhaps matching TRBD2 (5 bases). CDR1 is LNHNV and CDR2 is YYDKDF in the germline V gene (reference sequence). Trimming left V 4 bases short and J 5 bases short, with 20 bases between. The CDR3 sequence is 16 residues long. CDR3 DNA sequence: TGTGCCACCAGCACCCAATTTACCGGTCCGGGGGAGACCCAGTACTTC. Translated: CATSTQFTGPGETQYF.

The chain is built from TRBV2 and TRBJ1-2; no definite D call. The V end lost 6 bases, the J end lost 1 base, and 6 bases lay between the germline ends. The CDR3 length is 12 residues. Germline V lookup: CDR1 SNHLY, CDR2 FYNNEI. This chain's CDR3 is CASRRDNYGYTF. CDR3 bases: TGTGCCAGCAGACGGGATAACTATGGCTACACCTTC. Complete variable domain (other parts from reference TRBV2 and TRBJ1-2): EPEVTQTPSHQVTQMGQEVILRCVPISNHLYFYWYRQILGQKVEFLVSFYNNEISEKSEIFDDQFSVERPDGSNFTLKIRSTKLEDSAMYFCASRRDNYGYTFGSGTRLTVV.

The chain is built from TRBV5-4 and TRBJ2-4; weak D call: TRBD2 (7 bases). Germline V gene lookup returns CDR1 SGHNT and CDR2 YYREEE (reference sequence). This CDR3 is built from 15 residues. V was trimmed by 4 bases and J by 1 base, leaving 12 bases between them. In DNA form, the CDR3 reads TGTGCCAGCAGCAAGGGGGGGGAGGCCAAAAACATTCAGTACTTC. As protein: CASSKGGEAKNIQYF.

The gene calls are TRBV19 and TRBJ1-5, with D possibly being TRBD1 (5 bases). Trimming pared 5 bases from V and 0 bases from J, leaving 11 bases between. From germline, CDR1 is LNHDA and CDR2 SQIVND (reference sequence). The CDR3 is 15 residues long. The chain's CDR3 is CASSVGPYSNQPQHF. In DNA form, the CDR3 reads TGTGCCAGTAGTGTGGGGCCTTATAGCAATCAGCCCCAGCATTTT.

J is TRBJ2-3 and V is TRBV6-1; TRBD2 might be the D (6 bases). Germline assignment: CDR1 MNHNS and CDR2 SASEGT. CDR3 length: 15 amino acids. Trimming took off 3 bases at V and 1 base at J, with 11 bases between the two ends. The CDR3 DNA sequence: TGTGCCAGCAGTGACCGGGAGAGGCGCACAGATACGCAGTATTTT. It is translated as CASSDRERRTDTQYF.

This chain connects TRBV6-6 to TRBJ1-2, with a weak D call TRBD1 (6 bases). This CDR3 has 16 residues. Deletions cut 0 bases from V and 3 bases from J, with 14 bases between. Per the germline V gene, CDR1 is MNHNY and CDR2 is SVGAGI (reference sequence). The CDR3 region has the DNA TGTGCCAGCAGTTACTCTGGGGGACAAAAGGACTATGGCTACACCTTC. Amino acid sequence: CASSYSGGQKDYGYTF.

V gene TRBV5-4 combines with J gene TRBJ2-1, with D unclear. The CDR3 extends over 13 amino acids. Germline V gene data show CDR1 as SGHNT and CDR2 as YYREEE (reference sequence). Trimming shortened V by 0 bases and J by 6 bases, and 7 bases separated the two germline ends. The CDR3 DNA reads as TGTGCCAGCAGCTTGGTTGCTAGCAATGAGCAGTTCTTC. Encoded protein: CASSLVASNEQFF.

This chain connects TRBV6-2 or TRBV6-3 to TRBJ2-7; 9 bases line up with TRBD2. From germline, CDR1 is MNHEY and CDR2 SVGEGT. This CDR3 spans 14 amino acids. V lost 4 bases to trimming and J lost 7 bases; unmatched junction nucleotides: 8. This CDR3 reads CASSLPSGIGEQYF. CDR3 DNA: TGTGCCAGCAGTTTGCCTAGCGGGATTGGTGAGCAGTACTTC.

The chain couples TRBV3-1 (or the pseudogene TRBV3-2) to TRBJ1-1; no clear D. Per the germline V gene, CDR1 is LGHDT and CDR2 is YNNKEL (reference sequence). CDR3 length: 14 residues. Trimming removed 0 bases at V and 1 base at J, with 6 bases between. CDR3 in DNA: TGTGCCAGCAGCCAAGATACAGCGAACACTGAAGCTTTCTTT. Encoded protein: CASSQDTANTEAFF.

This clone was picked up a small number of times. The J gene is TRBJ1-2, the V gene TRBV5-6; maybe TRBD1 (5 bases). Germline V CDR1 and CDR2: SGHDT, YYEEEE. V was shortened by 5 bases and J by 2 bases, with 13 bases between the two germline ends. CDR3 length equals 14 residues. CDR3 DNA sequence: TGTGCCAGCAGATCTGGCGGGGCCAACTATGGCTACACCTTC. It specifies CASRSGGANYGYTF.

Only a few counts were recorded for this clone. CDR3 protein: CASSEITSGNTIYF. The CDR3 nucleotides read TGTGCCAGCAGTGAAATTACATCTGGAAACACCATATATTTT. The chain has TRBV6-1 and TRBJ1-3; D remains ambiguous. This CDR3 is built from 14 residues. Germline V gene data show CDR1 as MNHNS and CDR2 as SASEGT. The germline V and J ends were trimmed by 2 bases and 1 base, with 6 bases remaining between them.

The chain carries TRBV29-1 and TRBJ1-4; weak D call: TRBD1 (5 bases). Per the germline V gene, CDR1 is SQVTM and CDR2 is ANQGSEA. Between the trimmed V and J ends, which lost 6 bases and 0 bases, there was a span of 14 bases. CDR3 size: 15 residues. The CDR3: CSVRTSSTTNEKLFF. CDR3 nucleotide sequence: TGCAGCGTCCGGACATCTTCTACAACTAATGAAAAACTGTTTTTT.

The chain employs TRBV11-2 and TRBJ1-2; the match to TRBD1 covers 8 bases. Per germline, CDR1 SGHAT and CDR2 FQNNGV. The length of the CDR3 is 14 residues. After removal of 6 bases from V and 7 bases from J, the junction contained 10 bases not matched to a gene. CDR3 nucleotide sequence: TGTGCCAGCAGTCAGGGGGCAGGGAGCCTTGGCTACACCTTC. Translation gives CASSQGAGSLGYTF.

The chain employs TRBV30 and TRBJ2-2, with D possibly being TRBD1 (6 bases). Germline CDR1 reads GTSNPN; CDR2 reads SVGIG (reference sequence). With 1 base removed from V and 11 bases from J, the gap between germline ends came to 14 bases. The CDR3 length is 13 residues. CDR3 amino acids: CAWSGVQGSELFF. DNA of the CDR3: TGTGCCTGGAGTGGGGTACAGGGTTCTGAGCTGTTTTTT.

CDR3 residues: CASSLIRRNEKLFF. CDR3 DNA: TGTGCCAGCAGCTTAATCAGGAGGAATGAAAAACTGTTTTTT. This sequence joins TRBV7-8 and TRBJ1-4; D unresolved. This CDR3 is 14 amino acids long. V was pared by 2 bases and J by 5 bases, with 9 bases between. Germline CDR1 is SGHVS and CDR2 is FQNEAQ.

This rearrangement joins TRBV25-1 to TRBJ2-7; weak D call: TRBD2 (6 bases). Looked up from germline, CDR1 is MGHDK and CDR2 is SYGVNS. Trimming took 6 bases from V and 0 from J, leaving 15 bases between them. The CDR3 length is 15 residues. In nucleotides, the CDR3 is TGTGCCAGCAGCGGAGGGGCGTCGAGCTCCTACGAGCAGTACTTC. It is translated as CASSGGASSSYEQYF.

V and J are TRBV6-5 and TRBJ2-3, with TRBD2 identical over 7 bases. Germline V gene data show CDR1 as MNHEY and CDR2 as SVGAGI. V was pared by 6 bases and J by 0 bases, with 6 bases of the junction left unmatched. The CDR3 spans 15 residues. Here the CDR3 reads CASRGVSGSTDTQYF. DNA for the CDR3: TGTGCCAGCAGGGGAGTTAGCGGGAGCACAGATACGCAGTATTTT.

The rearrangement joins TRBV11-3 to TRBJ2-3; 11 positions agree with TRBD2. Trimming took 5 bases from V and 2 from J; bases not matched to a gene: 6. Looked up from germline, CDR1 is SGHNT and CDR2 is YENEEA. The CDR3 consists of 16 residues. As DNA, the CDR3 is TGTGCCAGCAGCCACCGGACTAGCGGGTTCACAGATACGCAGTATTTT. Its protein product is CASSHRTSGFTDTQYF. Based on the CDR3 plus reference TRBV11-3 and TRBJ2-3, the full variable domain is EAGVVQSPRYKIIEKKQPVAFWCNPISGHNTLYWYLQNLGQGPELLIRYENEEAVDDSQLPKDRFSAERLKGVDSTLKIQPAELGDSAVYLCASSHRTSGFTDTQYFGPGTRLTVL.

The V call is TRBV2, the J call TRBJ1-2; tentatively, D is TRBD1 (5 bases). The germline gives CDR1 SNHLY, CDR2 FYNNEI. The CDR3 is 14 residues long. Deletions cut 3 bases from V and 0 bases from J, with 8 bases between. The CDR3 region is CASSEWTPNYGYTF. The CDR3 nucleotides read TGTGCCAGCAGTGAGTGGACACCTAACTATGGCTACACCTTC.

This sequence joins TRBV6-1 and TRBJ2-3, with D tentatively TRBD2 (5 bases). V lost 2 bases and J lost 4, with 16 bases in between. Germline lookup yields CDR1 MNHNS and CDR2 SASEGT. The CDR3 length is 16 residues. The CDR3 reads CASSEIRRTYPDTQYF. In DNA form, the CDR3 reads TGTGCCAGCAGTGAAATTAGGAGGACCTACCCAGATACGCAGTATTTT.